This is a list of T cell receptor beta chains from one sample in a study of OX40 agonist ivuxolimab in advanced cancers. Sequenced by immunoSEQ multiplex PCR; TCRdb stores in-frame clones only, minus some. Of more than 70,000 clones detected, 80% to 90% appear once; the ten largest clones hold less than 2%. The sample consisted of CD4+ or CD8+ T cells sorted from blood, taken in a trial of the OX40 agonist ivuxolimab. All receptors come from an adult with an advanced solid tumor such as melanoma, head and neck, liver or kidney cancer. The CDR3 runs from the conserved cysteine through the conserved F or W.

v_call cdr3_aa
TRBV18 CASSRRLAGIETQYF
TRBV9 CASSIRFDFTDTQYF
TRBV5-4 CASSFGPTEAFF
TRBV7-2 CASSQGLAGNNEQFF
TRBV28 CASRSAASSYNEQFF
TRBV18 CASSPQDFTPPETQYF
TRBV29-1 CSARDRGQVETQYF
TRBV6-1 CASRSEAWNSPLHF
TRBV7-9 CASSLVAGGPDTDTQYF
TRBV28 CASSPGGPNTEAFF
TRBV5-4 CASSLRGEEGGYTF